The 16 T cell receptor beta chains in this list originate from one sample, sequenced in a study of OX40 agonist ivuxolimab in advanced cancers. Method: immunoSEQ multiplex PCR; TCRdb's copy keeps in-frame clones and lacks some. The sample contains approximately 40,000 clones, roughly 87% of which appear only once. Here the sequenced sample was CD4+ or CD8+ T cells sorted from blood, taken in a trial of the OX40 agonist ivuxolimab. These receptors all stem from an adult with an advanced solid tumor such as melanoma, head and neck, liver or kidney cancer.

The sample holds a few counts of this clone. The chain combines TRBV7-2 with TRBJ1-1; D is undetermined. Germline V gene sequence: CDR1 SGHTA, CDR2 FQGNSA. The length of the CDR3 is 9 residues. Deletions cut 2 bases from V and 10 bases from J, with 2 bases between. The CDR3 sequence: CASSLPAFF. The CDR3 DNA reads TGTGCCAGCAGCTTACCAGCTTTCTTT.

The genes are TRBV2 and TRBJ2-7, with 9 bases that match TRBD1. The V gene end was trimmed by 6 bases and the J gene end by 4 bases; junction bases not matched to a gene: 10. The CDR3 totals 15 residues. Germline CDR1 and CDR2: SNHLY and FYNNEI. CDR3 DNA sequence: TGTGCCAGCAGAGAGATCGACAGGGGGGTTTACGAGCAGTACTTC. It yields the protein CASREIDRGVYEQYF.

This chain joins TRBV7-9 and TRBJ1-4; 8 positions agree with TRBD1. CDR1 SEHNR and CDR2 FQNEAQ come from the germline V gene (reference sequence). This CDR3 region has 14 residues. The V gene end was trimmed by 5 bases and the J gene end by 8 bases; junction bases not matched to a gene: 7. CDR3 region: CASSPTGDEEKLFF. CDR3 nucleotides: TGTGCCAGCAGCCCGACAGGGGACGAGGAAAAACTGTTTTTT.

The rearrangement joins TRBV4-3 to TRBJ1-2, with D possibly being TRBD1 (6 bases). Per germline, CDR1 LGHNA and CDR2 YSLEER. The V gene lost 1 base and the J gene lost 2 bases, with 17 bases spanning the gap. There are 17 residues in the CDR3. CDR3 DNA sequence: TGCGCCAGCAGCCAAGCCTGGGGGCCGGGTATAAACTATGGCTACACCTTC. It yields the protein CASSQAWGPGINYGYTF.

This clone has at least ten counts. The chain carries TRBV6-6 and TRBJ2-3, with D perhaps TRBD2 (5 bases). V was cut by 5 bases and J by 2 bases, with 11 bases left in between. The CDR3 has 14 amino acids. Germline V gene lookup returns CDR1 MNHNY and CDR2 SVGAGI (reference sequence). The CDR3 region is CASSLTTITDTQYF. In DNA form, the CDR3 reads TGTGCCAGCAGTCTTACGACTATCACAGATACGCAGTATTTT.

The CDR3 reads CASSQGGHLYGYTF. The CDR3 bases are TGCGCCAGCAGCCAAGGGGGACACCTCTATGGCTACACCTTC. The chain couples TRBV4-1 to TRBJ1-2; possibly TRBD1 for D (6 bases). The CDR3 totals 14 residues. V lost 1 base and J lost 4, with 10 bases in between. Per the germline V gene, CDR1 is MGHRA and CDR2 is YSYEKL.

The chain is built from TRBV7-2 and TRBJ2-7, with D perhaps matching TRBD2 (6 bases). Trimming pared 1 base from V and 3 bases from J, leaving 13 bases between. The CDR3 has 15 amino acids. Germline-derived CDR1 and CDR2 are SGHTA and FQGNSA. CDR3 sequence reads: CASSLEEGGIYEQYF. The CDR3 DNA is TGTGCCAGCAGCTTAGAAGAGGGAGGAATCTACGAGCAGTACTTC.

The rearrangement joins TRBV27 to TRBJ2-7; 10 nucleotides align to TRBD1. Germline CDR1 is MNHEY and CDR2 is SMNVEV (reference sequence). The CDR3 covers 14 residues. After removal of 3 bases from V and 2 bases from J, the junction contained 1 base not matched to a gene. The CDR3 region is CASSFGTGAYEQYF. CDR3 DNA sequence: TGTGCCAGCAGTTTCGGGACAGGGGCCTACGAGCAGTACTTC.

This rearrangement joins TRBV19 to TRBJ1-1, with 7 bases lining up with TRBD1. Looked up from germline, CDR1 is LNHDA and CDR2 is SQIVND (reference sequence). The CDR3 totals 16 residues. J gave up 1 base and V 1 base, and 6 bases lay outside the gene matches. The CDR3 loop is CASSIAATGTNTEAFF. CDR3 coding DNA: TGTGCCAGTAGTATAGCCGCGACAGGGACGAACACTGAAGCTTTCTTT.

This chain links TRBV29-1 with TRBJ1-2; D is ambiguous. Germline V gene lookup returns CDR1 SQVTM and CDR2 ANQGSEA. The CDR3 contains 11 residues. CDR3 bases: TGCACCATCTACATGAACTATGGCTACACCTTC. This codes for CTIYMNYGYTF.

This chain links TRBV6-6 with TRBJ2-7, with D possibly called TRBD1 or TRBD2 (5 bases each). The CDR3 has 14 residues. V lost 7 bases and J 2 bases, leaving 15 bases between the germline ends. Germline V gene lookup returns CDR1 MNHNY and CDR2 SVGAGI (reference sequence). CDR3 residues: CASNPVGVPYEQYF. CDR3 sequence (DNA): TGTGCCAGCAATCCTGTGGGGGTCCCCTACGAGCAGTACTTC.

This clone was seen just once. This sequence joins TRBV4-3 and TRBJ2-1, with TRBD2 matching 8 bases. Trimming removed 1 base from V and 8 bases from J; junction bases left unmatched: 16. Germline lookup yields CDR1 LGHNA and CDR2 YSLEER. The CDR3 loop spans 18 amino acids. CDR3 protein: CASSQGRGRGGMVYEQFF. The CDR3 DNA reads as TGCGCCAGCAGCCAAGGAAGAGGCCGGGGGGGCATGGTATATGAGCAGTTCTTC.

The chain uses TRBV5-1 and TRBJ2-1, with a tentative D call TRBD1 (5 bases). Trimming took 0 bases from V and 9 from J, leaving 22 bases between them. The CDR3 covers 17 residues. Germline V gene lookup returns CDR1 SGHRS and CDR2 YFSETQ. The CDR3 DNA reads as TGCGCCAGCAGCTTGGGGTTGGTAAGGGGCCGAGGAATTGAGCAGTTCTTC. It translates to CASSLGLVRGRGIEQFF. Using reference TRBV5-1 and TRBJ2-1 for the parts outside the CDR3, the full variable domain is KAGVTQTPRYLIKTRGQQVTLSCSPISGHRSVSWYQQTPGQGLQFLFEYFSETQRNKGNFPGRFSGRQFSNSRSEMNVSTLELGDSALYLCASSLGLVRGRGIEQFFGPGTRLTVL.

This chain uses TRBV9 with TRBJ1-3, with TRBD1 matching 9 bases. CDR1 is SGDLS and CDR2 is YYNGEE in the germline V gene. This CDR3 has 17 residues. J gave up 3 bases and V 3 bases, and 10 bases lay outside the gene matches. CDR3 in DNA: TGTGCCAGCAGCGCTCGGGGGGACAGGGATTTTGGAAACACCATATATTTT. This codes for CASSARGDRDFGNTIYF.

The rearrangement links TRBV9 to TRBJ1-5, with a possible D match to TRBD1 (5 bases). This CDR3 has 14 amino acids. The V end was cut by 0 bases, the J end by 6 bases, with 10 bases between. Germline V gene sequence: CDR1 SGDLS, CDR2 YYNGEE. Here the CDR3 reads CASSVGGRLQPQHF. CDR3 sequence (DNA): TGTGCCAGCAGCGTAGGGGGCCGTCTTCAGCCCCAGCATTTT.

This chain links TRBV15 with TRBJ2-5; 9 bases are shared with TRBD1. The CDR3 has 15 residues. After removal of 1 base from V and 4 bases from J, the junction contained 4 bases not matched to a gene. Germline CDR1 reads LNHNV; CDR2 reads YYDKDF (reference sequence). The CDR3 region is CATSRGTGATETQYF. DNA for the CDR3: TGTGCCACCAGCAGAGGGACAGGGGCAACAGAGACCCAGTACTTC.